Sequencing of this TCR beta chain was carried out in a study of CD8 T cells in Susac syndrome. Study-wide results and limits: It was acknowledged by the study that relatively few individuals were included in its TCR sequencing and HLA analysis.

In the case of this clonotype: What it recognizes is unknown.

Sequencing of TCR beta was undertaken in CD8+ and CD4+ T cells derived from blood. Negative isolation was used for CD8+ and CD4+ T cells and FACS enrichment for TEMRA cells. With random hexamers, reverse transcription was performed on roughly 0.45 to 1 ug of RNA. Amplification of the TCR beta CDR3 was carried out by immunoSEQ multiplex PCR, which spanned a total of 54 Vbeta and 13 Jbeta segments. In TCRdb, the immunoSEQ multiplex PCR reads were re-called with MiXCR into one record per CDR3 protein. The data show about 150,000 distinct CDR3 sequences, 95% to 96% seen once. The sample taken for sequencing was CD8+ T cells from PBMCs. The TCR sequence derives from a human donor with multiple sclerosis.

The chain's CDR3 is CSASDLGSNQPQHF. The CDR3, as DNA: TGCAGTGCTAGTGACCTGGGGAGCAATCAGCCCCAGCATTTT. The gene calls are TRBV20-1 and TRBJ1-5; D remains unclear. Germline V gene data show CDR1 as DFQATT and CDR2 as SNEGSKA (reference sequence). CDR3 length: 14 residues. V was trimmed by 3 bases and J by 1 base, leaving 10 bases between them.